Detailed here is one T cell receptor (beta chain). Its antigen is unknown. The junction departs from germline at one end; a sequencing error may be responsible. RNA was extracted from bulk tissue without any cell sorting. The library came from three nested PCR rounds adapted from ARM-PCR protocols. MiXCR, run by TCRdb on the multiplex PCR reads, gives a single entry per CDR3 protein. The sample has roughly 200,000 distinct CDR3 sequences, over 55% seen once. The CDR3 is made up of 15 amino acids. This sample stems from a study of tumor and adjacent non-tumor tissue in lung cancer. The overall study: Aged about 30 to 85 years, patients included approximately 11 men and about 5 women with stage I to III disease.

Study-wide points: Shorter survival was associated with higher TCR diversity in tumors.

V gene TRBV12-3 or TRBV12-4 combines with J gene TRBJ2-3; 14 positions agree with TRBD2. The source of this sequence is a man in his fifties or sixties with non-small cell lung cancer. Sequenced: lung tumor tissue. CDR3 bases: TGTGCTAGCAGTACGGGACTAGCGGGAGTTGATAGGCAGTATTTT. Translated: CASSTGLAGVDRQYF.